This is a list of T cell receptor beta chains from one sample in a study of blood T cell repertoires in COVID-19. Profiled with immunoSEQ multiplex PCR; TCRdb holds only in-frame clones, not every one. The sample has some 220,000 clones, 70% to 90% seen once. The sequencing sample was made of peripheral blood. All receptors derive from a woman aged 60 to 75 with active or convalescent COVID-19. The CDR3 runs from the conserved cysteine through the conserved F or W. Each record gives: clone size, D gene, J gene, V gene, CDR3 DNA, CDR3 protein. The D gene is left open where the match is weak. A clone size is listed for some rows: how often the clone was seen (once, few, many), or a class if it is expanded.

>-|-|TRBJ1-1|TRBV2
TGTGCCAGCAGTCCCAACAGGGAAACTGAAGCTTTCTTT
CASSPNRETEAFF
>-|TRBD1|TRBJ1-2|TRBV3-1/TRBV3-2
TGTGCCAGCAGCTCCCGGGACAGGGGGCGCGGCTATGGCTACACCTTC
CASSSRDRGRGYGYTF
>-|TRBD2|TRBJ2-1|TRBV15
TGTGCCACCAGCAGATCGACTAGCGGGAGACATGAGCAGTTCTTC
CATSRSTSGRHEQFF
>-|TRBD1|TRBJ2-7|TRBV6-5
TGTGCCAGCAGCCGGGACAGGGACTACGAGCAGTACTTC
CASSRDRDYEQYF
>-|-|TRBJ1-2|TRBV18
TGTGCCAGCTCACCAGAGGTTTCGAACTATGGCTACACCTTC
CASSPEVSNYGYTF
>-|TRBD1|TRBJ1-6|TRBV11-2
TGTGCCAGCAGCCGAACGGGGACAGGGTTGGTTAATTCACCCCTCCACTTT
CASSRTGTGLVNSPLHF
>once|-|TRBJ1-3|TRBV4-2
TGTGCCAGCAGCCAAGGAGGCCCAAGGGGAAACACCATATATTTT
CASSQGGPRGNTIYF
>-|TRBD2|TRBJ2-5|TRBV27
TGTGCCAGCAGTTTATACGGTAGCGGGAGTCCAGAGACCCAGTACTTC
CASSLYGSGSPETQYF
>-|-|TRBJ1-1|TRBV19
TGTGCCAGTAGTTCCCCTACGAACACTGAAGCTTTCTTT
CASSSPTNTEAFF
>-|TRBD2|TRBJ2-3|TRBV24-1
TGTGCCACAGGGCCCCTAGCGGGGGGCACAGATACGCAGTATTTT
CATGPLAGGTDTQYF
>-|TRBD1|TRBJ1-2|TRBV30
TGTGCCTGGAGATCAGGGGGATATGGCTACACCTTC
CAWRSGGYGYTF